This TCR beta chain was captured in a study of T cell responses to AZD1222 COVID-19 vaccine. General study findings and limits: The peak T cell response came first, and repertoires were sampled only after it. Among AZD1222 vaccinees, only five to seven were seropositive at baseline. Spike-specific TCR breadth and depth went up after people got two AZD1222 doses.

In germline, CDR1 is SGHKS, CDR2 YYEKEE (reference sequence). The CDR3 is 16 amino acids. V gave up 4 bases and J gave up 1 base; unmatched junction bases: 7. Sequencing was performed with immunoSEQ multiplex PCR; in TCRdb, only in-frame clones are kept and a portion is missing. The sample carries fewer than 130,000 clones, about 87% recorded once. Remarks on this clone: Its antigen is not identified.

J is TRBJ2-2 and V is TRBV5-5, with TRBD1 matching over 7 bases. The sequences come from peripheral blood, collected on day 0 of AZD1222 vaccination. The receptor was isolated from an adult in good health. The CDR3 region has the DNA TGTGCCAGCAGCGGAATTGACAGGGAGAACACCGGGGAGCTGTTTTTT. This sequence encodes CASSGIDRENTGELFF.